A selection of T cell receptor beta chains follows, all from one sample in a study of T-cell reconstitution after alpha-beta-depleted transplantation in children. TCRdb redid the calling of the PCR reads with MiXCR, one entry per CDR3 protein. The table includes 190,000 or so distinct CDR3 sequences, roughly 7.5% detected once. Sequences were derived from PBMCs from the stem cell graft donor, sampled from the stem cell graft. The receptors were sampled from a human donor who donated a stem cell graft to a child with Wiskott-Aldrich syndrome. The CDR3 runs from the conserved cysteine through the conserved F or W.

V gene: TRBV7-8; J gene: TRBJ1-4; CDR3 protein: CASSLAWGFGEKLFF
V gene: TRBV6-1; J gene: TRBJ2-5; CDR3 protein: CASTPALGEETQYF
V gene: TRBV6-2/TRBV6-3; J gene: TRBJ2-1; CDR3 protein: CASSRGTSGFSYNEQFF
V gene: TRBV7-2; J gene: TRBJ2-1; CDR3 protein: CASSIALGGEQFF
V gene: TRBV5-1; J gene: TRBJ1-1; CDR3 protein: CASSLAGVQSAFF
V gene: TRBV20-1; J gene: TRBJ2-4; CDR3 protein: CSARHWGHGKLAKNIQYF
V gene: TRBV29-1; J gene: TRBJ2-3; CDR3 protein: CSGFTDTQYF
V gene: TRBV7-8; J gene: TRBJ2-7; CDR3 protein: CASSSFRDRAPYEQYF
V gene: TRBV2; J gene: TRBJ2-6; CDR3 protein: CASRYSSVLTF
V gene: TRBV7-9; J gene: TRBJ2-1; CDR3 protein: CASSLARTATGNEQFF
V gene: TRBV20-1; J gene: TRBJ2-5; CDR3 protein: CSAGDRRLSGETQYF
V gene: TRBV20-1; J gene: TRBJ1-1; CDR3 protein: CSARDRVGLDTEAFF
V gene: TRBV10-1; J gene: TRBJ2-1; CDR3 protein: CASSESRTRTRETPYNEQFF
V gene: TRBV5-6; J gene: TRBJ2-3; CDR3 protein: CASSWSAGIRPDTQYF
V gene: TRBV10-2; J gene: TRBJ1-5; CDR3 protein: CATGWDQPQHF
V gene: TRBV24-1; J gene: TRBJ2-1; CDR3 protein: CATSDQDWAFHEQFF
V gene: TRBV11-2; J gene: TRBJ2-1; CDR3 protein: CASSLPGGGNEQFF
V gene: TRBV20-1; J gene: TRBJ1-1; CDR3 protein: CSARDLGGVTEAFF
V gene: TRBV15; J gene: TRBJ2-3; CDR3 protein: CATSRSLPRGEGTDTQYF
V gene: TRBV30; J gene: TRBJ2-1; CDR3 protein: CAWSGGLAGGLFDEQFF
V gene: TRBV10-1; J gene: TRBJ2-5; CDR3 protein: CASSESVFDRKETQYF
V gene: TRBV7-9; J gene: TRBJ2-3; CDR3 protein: CASSDSIGLAGVPDTQYF
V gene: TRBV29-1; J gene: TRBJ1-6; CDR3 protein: CSVKDRAGSPLHF
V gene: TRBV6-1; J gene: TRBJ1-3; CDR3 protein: CASSEAGQGRNTIYF
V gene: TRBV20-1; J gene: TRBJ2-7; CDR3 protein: CSARRTRGTYEQYF
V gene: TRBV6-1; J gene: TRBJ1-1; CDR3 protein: CASSESGNTEAFF
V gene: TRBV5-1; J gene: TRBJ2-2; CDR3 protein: CASSPGTSNTGELFF
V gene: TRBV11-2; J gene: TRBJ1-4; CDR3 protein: CAIKGQNNEKLFF
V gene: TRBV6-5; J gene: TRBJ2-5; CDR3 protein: CASSSTGTGVGVTQYF
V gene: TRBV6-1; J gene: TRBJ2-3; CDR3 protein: CASRGTGLAGWTDTQYF
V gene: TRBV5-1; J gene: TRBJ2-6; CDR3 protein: CASSFSLGVDSGANVLTF
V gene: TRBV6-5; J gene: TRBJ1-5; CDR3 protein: CASSYRQSRQPQHF
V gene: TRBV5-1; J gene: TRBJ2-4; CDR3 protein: CASSLGNIQYF
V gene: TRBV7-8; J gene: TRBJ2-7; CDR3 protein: CASSLAFGGEHPYEQYF
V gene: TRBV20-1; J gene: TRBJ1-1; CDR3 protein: CSARSRYGNTEAFF
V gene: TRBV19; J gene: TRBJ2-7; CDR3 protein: CARQPGQGYEQYF
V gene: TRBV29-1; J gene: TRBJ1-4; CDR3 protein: CSVDATGRNEKLFF
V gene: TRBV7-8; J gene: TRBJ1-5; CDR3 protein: CASSLVGERDGNQPQHF
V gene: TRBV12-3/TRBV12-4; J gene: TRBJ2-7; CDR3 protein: CASLHSYRTYEQYF
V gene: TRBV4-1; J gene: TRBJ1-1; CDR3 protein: CASSRAGGGGTEAFF
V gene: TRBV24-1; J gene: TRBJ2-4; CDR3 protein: CATHPASGRNIQYF
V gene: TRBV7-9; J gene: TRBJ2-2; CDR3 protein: CASSVGTPSTGELFF
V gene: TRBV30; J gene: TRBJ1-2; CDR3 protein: CAWRLRGLYGYTF
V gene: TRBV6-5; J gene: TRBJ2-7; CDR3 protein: CASSYLTGPLYEQYF
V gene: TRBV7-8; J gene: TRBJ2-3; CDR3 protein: CASSLRWVSDTQYF
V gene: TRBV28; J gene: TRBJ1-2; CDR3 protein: CASSPRGANYGYTF
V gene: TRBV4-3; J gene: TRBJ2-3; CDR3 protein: CASSRQGGLADLYPDTQYF
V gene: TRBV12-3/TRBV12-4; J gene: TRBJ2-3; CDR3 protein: CASSLRGAGTDTQYF
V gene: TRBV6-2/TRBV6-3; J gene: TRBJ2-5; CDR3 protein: CASSTGTGDTETQYF
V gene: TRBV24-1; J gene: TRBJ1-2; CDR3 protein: CATSARGSRGYTF
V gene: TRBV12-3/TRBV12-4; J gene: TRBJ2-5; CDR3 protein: CASSFRVASETQYF
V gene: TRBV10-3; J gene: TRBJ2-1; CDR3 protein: CAAGPMGNEQFF
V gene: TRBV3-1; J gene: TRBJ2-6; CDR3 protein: CTLYRGGPYSGANVLTF
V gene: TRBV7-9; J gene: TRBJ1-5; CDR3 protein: CASSLTPGQGPNQPQHF